This TCR beta chain was sequenced during a study of T cell repertoires in cytomegalovirus infection. About the study: Public TCR beta signatures were indicative of both CMV infection and a matching HLA type. Findings of the study overall: Cumulated frequencies of public TCR beta families served to identify carriers of CMV plus the relevant HLA.

The CDR3 sequence is 12 residues long. V was trimmed by 7 bases and J by 8 bases, leaving 14 bases between them. Germline CDR1 MNHNY, CDR2 SVGAGI (reference sequence). One entry per CDR3 protein results from TCRdb running MiXCR on the reads. The sample shows approximately 750,000 distinct CDR3 sequences, approximately 34% of them seen only once. This clonotype has a handful of counts. What it recognizes is unknown. The chain uses TRBV6-6 and TRBJ1-2; no clear D gene. The receptor was derived from a human donor in good health (CMV status not recorded). Some clones in this sample may be carry-over from other donors' samples. Sequencing used PBMCs. CDR3 bases: TGTGCCAGCACCACAGCGGTGGCCGGCTACACCTTC. Encoded protein: CASTTAVAGYTF.